This entry concerns a single TCR beta chain. This clonotype has ten or more counts. Its binding antigen is unknown. No quality values exist for individual bases; no much larger clone is one base distant. This entry comes from a study of T cell repertoires in cytomegalovirus infection (dated by TCRdb to 2018 to 2020). Study-wide context: The HLA type of each donor mattered for the analysis, because public TCR beta signatures pointed to carriage of CMV infection along with the matching HLA type.

The instrument was an Illumina HiSeq 1500. TCRdb took the public reads, trimmed them with fastp at Q25, ran MiXCR for clone calling and kept in-frame beta chains. Rows are unified per CDR3 protein, each entry keeping the most common DNA and genes. In this sample the table shows around 280,000 distinct CDR3 sequences, approximately 10% of which occur a single time. Of the sample, approximately 2.3% falls within the top ten clones. Points the paper makes about the study in general: In both this cohort and an independent roughly 350-donor cohort, the cumulative frequency of public TCR beta family members distinguished carriers of CMV infection plus the relevant HLA type. The ex vivo response was dominated by HLA-C-restricted CMV-specific TCR beta clonotypes, which also provided the single most frequent clonotype in two of eight donors.

V ends up 5 bases short and J 3 bases short, with an unmatched junction base count of 13. Taken from cysteine to phenylalanine, the CDR3 has 17 residues. Only CDR3 DNA remains: 51 bases, in frame from the first base. CDR1 and CDR2 were assigned from the germline V gene as SNHLY and FYNNEI. The material sequenced was PBMCs. The sequence joins TRBV2 to TRBJ1-1, and TRBD1 aligns with 9 junction nucleotides. This TCR derives from a human donor in good health (CMV status not recorded). Some clones in this sample may be carry-over from other donors' samples. The DNA sequence is TGTGCCAGCAGTTCCGGGACAGGGCATTTTTGGGACACTGAAGCTTTCTTT. It encodes CASSSGTGHFWDTEAFF.